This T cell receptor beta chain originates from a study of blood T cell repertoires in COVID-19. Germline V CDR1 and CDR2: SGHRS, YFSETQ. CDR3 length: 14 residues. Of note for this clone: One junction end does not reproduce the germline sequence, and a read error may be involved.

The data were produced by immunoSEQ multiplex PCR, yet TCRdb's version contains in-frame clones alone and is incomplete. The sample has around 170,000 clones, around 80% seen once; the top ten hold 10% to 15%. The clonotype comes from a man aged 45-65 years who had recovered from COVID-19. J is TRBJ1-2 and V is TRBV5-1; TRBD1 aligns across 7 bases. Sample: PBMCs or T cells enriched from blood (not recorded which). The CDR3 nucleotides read TGCGCCAGCAACGCAGGGGGGCCTAATTATGGCTACACCTTC. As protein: CASNAGGPNYGYTF.